This record concerns one TCR beta chain sequence. This sequence may be a read error, since a much larger clone differs from it by one base. The data belong to a study of blood T cell repertoires in COVID-19. The repertoire was sequenced with immunoSEQ multiplex PCR; TCRdb's copy has only in-frame clones and lacks some. The data hold about 400,000 clones, with around 89% observed a single time. Germline V lookup: CDR1 MDHEN, CDR2 SYDVKM. The CDR3 totals 14 residues. V lost 5 bases and J lost 3, with 10 bases in between. The receptor was derived from a woman aged 25 to 39 with acute or convalescent COVID-19. The sequencing input was peripheral blood. The chain links TRBV28 to TRBJ1-4, with unresolved D. The CDR3 DNA follows: TGTGCCAGCAGTAACAAGGGAGCTAATGAAAAACTGTTTTTT. Translated, it gives CASSNKGANEKLFF.